The rows below give T cell receptor beta chains drawn from one sample of a study of blood T cell repertoires in COVID-19. Only in-frame clones appear in the TCRdb table, and some are missing; sequencing was by immunoSEQ multiplex PCR. The repertoire has about 280,000 clones, roughly 89% of them found once; the top ten carry approximately 0.85%. Sequenced material: peripheral blood. The receptors were sampled from a woman aged 40 to 49 who had recovered from COVID-19. Each CDR3 is given with its conserved first and last residue. The D gene is left open where the match is weak. Size tells how often a clone was seen (once, few, many) or the class of an expanded clone, and some rows leave it out.

J gene | V gene | clone size | D gene | CDR3 DNA | CDR3 protein
TRBJ2-5 | TRBV2 | NA | NA | TGTGCCAGCTTATCGGGAGTGGGGACCCAGTACTTC | CASLSGVGTQYF
TRBJ2-7 | TRBV27 | NA | TRBD2 | TGTGCCAGCAGTCTCGCTCCCCCGGGACTAGCGGTATACGAGCAGTACTTC | CASSLAPPGLAVYEQYF
TRBJ1-4 | TRBV2 | once | NA | TGTGCCAGCAGTCGGACTGTCAAGCACGAAAAACTGTTTTTT | CASSRTVKHEKLFF
TRBJ2-6 | TRBV9 | NA | TRBD1 | TGTGCCAGCAGCGTACCGACAGGGATTCTGTCTGGGGCCAACGTCCTGACTTTC | CASSVPTGILSGANVLTF
TRBJ2-5 | TRBV5-1 | NA | NA | TGCGCCAGCAGCTTGGGGGACACTACTGGGGGAGAGACCCAGTACTTC | CASSLGDTTGGETQYF
TRBJ2-3 | TRBV18 | NA | NA | TGTGCCAGCTCACCACGGGGGGATACAGATACGCAGTATTTT | CASSPRGDTDTQYF
TRBJ1-3 | TRBV5-1 | NA | NA | TGCGCCAGCCGGGCTGGAAACACCATATATTTT | CASRAGNTIYF
TRBJ2-1 | TRBV9 | NA | NA | TGTGCCAGCAGCGTACCGGTCCTCCCCCTTGATGAGCAGTTCTTC | CASSVPVLPLDEQFF
TRBJ2-5 | TRBV4-1 | NA | NA | TGCGCCAGCAGCCAAGGATCAGGGGAAGAGACCCAGTACTTC | CASSQGSGEETQYF
TRBJ2-7 | TRBV6-1 | once | TRBD1 | TGTGCCAGCAGTGCAGCCGGGACAGGGGTCTACGAGCAGTACTTC | CASSAAGTGVYEQYF
TRBJ2-1 | TRBV6-5 | NA | NA | TGTGCCAGCAGTTCGTTTCTGAGCTCCTACAATGAGCAGTTCTTC | CASSSFLSSYNEQFF
TRBJ2-7 | TRBV23-1 | NA | NA | TGCGCCAGCAGTCGGCTGGGGGGACCACCCCCCTACGAGCAGTACTTC | CASSRLGGPPPYEQYF
TRBJ2-7 | TRBV5-1 | NA | TRBD1 | TGCGCCAGCAGCTCGGGACAGGGATCATACGAGCAGTACTTC | CASSSGQGSYEQYF
TRBJ2-3 | TRBV5-1 | few | TRBD2 | TGCGCCAGCAGCTCGGGGACTAGCGGGAGAGGGGACACGCAGTATTTT | CASSSGTSGRGDTQYF
TRBJ2-3 | TRBV30 | NA | TRBD1 | TGTGCCTGGAGGACAGGGGGACCCACAGATACGCAGTATTTT | CAWRTGGPTDTQYF
TRBJ2-7 | TRBV6-5 | once | TRBD2 | TGTGCCAGCAGACGGACTAGCCAGTACGAGCAGTACTTC | CASRRTSQYEQYF
TRBJ2-3 | TRBV19 | NA | NA | TGTGCCAGTAGTATTCCCCAGGCCCCCCGAATGGATACGCAGTATTTT | CASSIPQAPRMDTQYF
TRBJ2-1 | TRBV3-1/TRBV3-2 | NA | NA | TGTGCCAGCTCCCGACTAGTCAATGAGCAGTTCTTC | CASSRLVNEQFF
TRBJ2-1 | TRBV2 | once | TRBD1 | TGTGCCAGCAGCCGCGACAGGGGAGGCTACAATGAGCAGTTCTTC | CASSRDRGGYNEQFF
TRBJ2-5 | TRBV7-2 | NA | TRBD1 | TGTGCCAGCAGCTTAGGGACAGGGTGGGAGACCCAGTACTTC | CASSLGTGWETQYF
TRBJ2-5 | TRBV5-1 | NA | NA | TGCGCCAGCAGGGACTCGCAAGAGACCCAGTACTTC | CASRDSQETQYF
TRBJ1-2 | TRBV15 | NA | TRBD1 | TGTGCCACCAGCAGAGATCGGGCAGGGGGCAATGGCTGCACCTTC | CATSRDRAGGNGCTF
TRBJ2-5 | TRBV18 | NA | TRBD2 | TGTGCCAGCTCACCACTCCTAGCGGACCAAGAGACCCAGTACTTC | CASSPLLADQETQYF
TRBJ1-4 | TRBV7-2 | NA | NA | TGTGCCAGCAGCCCCCACAGGGCTGGGGTTGCAACTAATGAAAAACTGTTTTTT | CASSPHRAGVATNEKLFF
TRBJ2-1 | TRBV15 | NA | NA | TGTGCCACCAGCAGAGATTTAGCGGACAATGAGCAGTTCTTC | CATSRDLADNEQFF
TRBJ2-7 | TRBV12-3/TRBV12-4 | NA | NA | TGTGCCAGCAGCGACAGGTCCCACGAGCAGTACTTC | CASSDRSHEQYF
TRBJ2-1 | TRBV11-3 | NA | NA | TGTGCCAGCAGCTTAGGGGCAGACAGGGAGCAGTTCTTC | CASSLGADREQFF
TRBJ2-1 | TRBV4-1 | NA | NA | TGCGCCAGCAGCCCCATACAGGGAGCCAATGAGCAGTTCTTC | CASSPIQGANEQFF
TRBJ2-2 | TRBV11-2 | NA | TRBD2 | TGTGCCAGCAGCTTAAATAGCGGGAAGAACACCGGGGAGCTGTTTTTT | CASSLNSGKNTGELFF
TRBJ1-1 | TRBV5-6 | NA | NA | TGTGCCAGCAGCTTAATGACAGGCCAGATGAACACTGAAGCTTTCTTT | CASSLMTGQMNTEAFF
TRBJ1-4 | TRBV29-1 | NA | TRBD1 | TGCAGCGTTGCCAGGGGGCTTGGGGAAAAACTGTTTTTT | CSVARGLGEKLFF
TRBJ1-2 | TRBV2 | NA | TRBD1 | TGTGCCAGCAGTGGACAGGGATTAGGGTATGGCTACACCTTC | CASSGQGLGYGYTF
TRBJ2-7 | TRBV7-9 | NA | NA | TGTGCCAGCAGCTTAGCCGGTTCCTACGAGCAGTACTTC | CASSLAGSYEQYF
TRBJ2-5 | TRBV3-1/TRBV3-2 | NA | TRBD2 | TGTGCCAGCAGCCAAGTAGCGGGAGGGCCAGAGGAGACCCAGTACTTC | CASSQVAGGPEETQYF
TRBJ2-1 | TRBV3-1/TRBV3-2 | once | TRBD2 | TGTGCCAGCAGCCGTAGGACTAGCGGGAGCAATGAGCAGTTCTTC | CASSRRTSGSNEQFF
TRBJ2-3 | TRBV3-1/TRBV3-2 | NA | NA | TGTGCCAGCAGCCACAGGCAGGCAAGAAGCACAGATACGCAGTATTTT | CASSHRQARSTDTQYF
TRBJ1-1 | TRBV10-3 | once | NA | TGTGCCATCAGTGCAGTCATGAACACTGAAGCTTTCTTT | CAISAVMNTEAFF
TRBJ2-7 | TRBV4-1 | NA | NA | TGCGCCAGCAGCCAAGATCGCGGGACCGCTCCCTCCTACGAGCAGTACTTC | CASSQDRGTAPSYEQYF
TRBJ2-5 | TRBV21-1 | NA | NA | TGTGCCAGCAGCAAAGTCATTAGCGAAGAGACCCAGTACTTC | CASSKVISEETQYF
TRBJ1-5 | TRBV18 | NA | NA | TGTGCCAGCTCATCGGTGGCAGGGCTCCCTCAGCCCCAGCATTTT | CASSSVAGLPQPQHF
TRBJ2-7 | TRBV27 | NA | NA | TGTGCCAGCACCTTTCGGGCAGGGGCTACCTACGAGCAGTACTTC | CASTFRAGATYEQYF
TRBJ2-7 | TRBV5-6 | NA | TRBD1 | TGTGCCAGCAGTCGAAGGACAGGGGGGTTCTACGAGCAGTACTTC | CASSRRTGGFYEQYF
TRBJ2-2 | TRBV21-1 | NA | NA | TGTGCCAGCAGCAGACTACAGGGCCCTCCCGGGGAGCTGTTTTTT | CASSRLQGPPGELFF
TRBJ2-5 | TRBV3-1/TRBV3-2 | NA | TRBD2 | TGTGCCAGCAGCCCCCTGACTAGCGGGAGGGTGGAGACCCAGTACTTC | CASSPLTSGRVETQYF
TRBJ1-6 | TRBV9 | NA | TRBD1 | TGTGCCAGCAGCAGATCCGGGACAGGGGGAGAACCCCTCCACTTT | CASSRSGTGGEPLHF